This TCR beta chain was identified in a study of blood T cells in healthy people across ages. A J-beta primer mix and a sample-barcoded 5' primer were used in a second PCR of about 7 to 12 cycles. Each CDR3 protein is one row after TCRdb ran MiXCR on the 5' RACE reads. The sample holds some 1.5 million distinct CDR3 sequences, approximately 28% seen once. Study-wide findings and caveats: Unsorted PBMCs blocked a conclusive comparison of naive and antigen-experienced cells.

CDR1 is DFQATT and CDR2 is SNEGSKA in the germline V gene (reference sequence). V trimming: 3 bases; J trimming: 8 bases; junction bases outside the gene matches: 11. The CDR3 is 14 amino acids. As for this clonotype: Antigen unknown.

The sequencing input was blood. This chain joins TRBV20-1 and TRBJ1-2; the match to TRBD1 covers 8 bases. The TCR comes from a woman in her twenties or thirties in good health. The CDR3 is CSAREDRASKGYTF. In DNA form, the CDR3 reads TGCAGTGCTAGGGAGGACAGGGCGTCAAAAGGCTACACCTTC.